The 29 T cell receptor beta chains given below trace back to one sample, sequenced in a study of metastatic and nonmetastatic thyroid tumors. TCRdb reassembled clones from the PCR reads with MiXCR. This sample carries over 5,500 clones, approximately 18% of them seen once, and the ten largest clones take around 9.6%. Among the patients, none had received any treatment before thyroid surgery. Sequenced sample: adjacent normal tissue. These receptors all come from a female donor with papillary thyroid cancer or a benign thyroid nodule (not recorded which). Some clones in this sample may be carry-over from other donors' samples.

This clone is medium-sized within its sample. The chain is built from TRBV7-9 and TRBJ2-2; 12 positions match TRBD2. V dropped 3 bases and J dropped 1; count of bases not matched to a gene: 0. The CDR3 length is 16 residues. Germline V gene data show CDR1 as SEHNR and CDR2 as FQNEAQ (reference sequence). As DNA, the CDR3 is TGTGCCAGCAGCTTGACTAGCGGGGGGAACACCGGGGAGCTGTTTTTT. This gives the protein CASSLTSGGNTGELFF.

This clone is deemed medium-sized. V and J are TRBV5-1 and TRBJ2-5; TRBD2 matches at 14 bases. Germline trimming cut 2 bases from V and 4 bases from J; bases unmatched to any gene: 7. The CDR3 spans 17 residues. The germline gives CDR1 SGHRS, CDR2 YFSETQ. The CDR3 region is CASSFGLAGGFGETQYF. The CDR3 DNA reads as TGCGCCAGCAGCTTCGGACTAGCGGGAGGTTTCGGAGAGACCCAGTACTTC.

This clone is medium-sized (0.01 to 0.1%) by share. J is TRBJ2-7 and V is TRBV11-3; 10 bases agree with TRBD2. V lost 2 bases to trimming and J lost 2 bases; unmatched junction nucleotides: 0. Germline lookup yields CDR1 SGHNT and CDR2 YENEEA. The CDR3 has 14 residues. The CDR3 DNA is TGTGCCAGCAGCTTAACTAGCGGGGCCTACGAGCAGTACTTC. Its translation: CASSLTSGAYEQYF.

This clone was recorded a few times. V usage is TRBV12-3 or TRBV12-4 and J usage is TRBJ1-1; perhaps TRBD1 as D (5 bases). V was trimmed by 3 bases and J by 7 bases, leaving 9 bases between them. This CDR3 has 12 residues. The CDR3 spells CASSFAGFEAFF. DNA for the CDR3: TGTGCCAGCAGTTTTGCAGGGTTTGAAGCTTTCTTT.

V and J are TRBV5-1 and TRBJ2-3, with 9 bases fitting TRBD2. This CDR3 has 16 amino acids. J lost 4 bases, V lost 0 bases, and 6 bases had no gene match. Looked up from germline, CDR1 is SGHRS and CDR2 is YFSETQ. Here the CDR3 DNA reads TGCGCCAGCAGCTTGGGACTAGCGGATCACGCAGATACGCAGTATTTT. Translated: CASSLGLADHADTQYF. Filled out from reference TRBV5-1 and TRBJ2-3, the complete variable domain reads KAGVTQTPRYLIKTRGQQVTLSCSPISGHRSVSWYQQTPGQGLQFLFEYFSETQRNKGNFPGRFSGRQFSNSRSEMNVSTLELGDSALYLCASSLGLADHADTQYFGPGTRLTVL.

This chain joins TRBV7-2 and TRBJ2-5; TRBD1 aligns across 9 bases. The J segment lost 4 bases and the V segment lost 1 base, leaving 4 bases of the junction unmatched. CDR3 length: 15 residues. Germline-derived CDR1 and CDR2 are SGHTA and FQGNSA. CDR3 loop: CASSLGGQGRETQYF. The CDR3 region has the DNA TGTGCCAGCAGCTTAGGGGGACAGGGAAGAGAGACCCAGTACTTC.

The chain is built from TRBV7-3 and TRBJ2-5; 8 bases match TRBD1. Germline V CDR1 and CDR2: SGHTA, FQGTGA. This CDR3 has 14 amino acids. The V and J ends lost 3 bases and 14 bases, in that order; junction bases with no gene match: 14. The chain's CDR3 is CASSLGGQGHAHYF. CDR3 bases: TGTGCCAGCAGCTTGGGTGGACAGGGCCACGCTCATTACTTC.

Within the sample, this clone is medium-sized. CDR3 coding DNA: TGTGCCAGCAGCTTCCCCAGGGGCGAGGTGAACACTGAAGCTTTCTTT. Its translation is CASSFPRGEVNTEAFF. This sequence joins TRBV11-2 and TRBJ1-1; a weak D match, TRBD1 (6 bases). V lost 3 bases and J 0 bases, leaving 14 bases between the germline ends. Germline CDR1 SGHAT, CDR2 FQNNGV. This CDR3 comprises 16 residues.

By share, this clone counts as medium-sized. V gene TRBV11-3 combines with J gene TRBJ2-1; no clear D gene. The CDR3 consists of 14 residues. Trimming removed 6 bases from V and 8 bases from J, with 17 bases in between. Germline loops: CDR1 SGHNT, CDR2 YENEEA. CDR3 in amino acids: CASSGSRVHDEQFF. CDR3 DNA sequence: TGTGCCAGCAGTGGATCCCGAGTTCACGATGAGCAGTTCTTC.

This clone occurred many times. The chain joins TRBV2 to TRBJ1-3; D gene uncertain. This CDR3 comprises 15 residues. Deletions cut 8 bases from V and 0 bases from J, with 14 bases between. Germline V gives CDR1 SNHLY, CDR2 FYNNEI. The CDR3 is CASQDEGYSGNTIYF. DNA of the CDR3: TGTGCCAGCCAGGACGAGGGATACTCTGGAAACACCATATATTTT.

The chain carries TRBV29-1 and TRBJ2-7; 7 positions match TRBD1. The CDR3 consists of 12 residues. The V segment lost 8 bases and the J segment 7 bases; nucleotides outside the gene matches: 11. Per the germline V gene, CDR1 is SQVTM and CDR2 is ANQGSEA. CDR3 nucleotide sequence: TGCAGCATCCGGACAGGCGTCGGTGAGCAGTACTTC. The encoded protein is CSIRTGVGEQYF.

This clone was seen ten or more times. The V gene is TRBV7-2, the J gene TRBJ1-4; D possibly corresponds to TRBD1 (5 bases). V was pared by 7 bases and J by 13 bases, with 16 bases between. CDR3 length: 12 amino acids. CDR1 is SGHTA and CDR2 is FQGNSA in the germline V gene. CDR3 nucleotides: TGTGCCAGCACTCATACCAGGGACCGACTGTTTTTT. This sequence encodes CASTHTRDRLFF. Drawing the rest from reference TRBV7-2 and TRBJ1-4, the complete variable domain is GAGVSQSPSNKVTEKGKDVELRCDPISGHTALYWYRQSLGQGLEFLIYFQGNSAPDKSGLPSDRFSAERTGGSVSTLTIQRTQQEDSAVYLCASTHTRDRLFFGSGTQLSVL.

At least ten counts were recorded for this clone. A read error may explain this, as a much larger clone is one base away. This chain connects TRBV12-3 or TRBV12-4 to TRBJ2-1; 8 bases fit TRBD2. This CDR3 spans 16 amino acids. The CDR3 loop reads CAGSPRGNSGANEQFF. CDR3 in DNA: TGTGCCGGCAGCCCGAGGGGTAATAGCGGGGCGAATGAGCAGTTCTTC.

In its sample, this clone ranks as medium-sized. The germline gene is not matched at one end of the junction; a read error may be the cause. The V gene is TRBV6-1, the J gene TRBJ1-1, with 9 bases that match TRBD1. Germline V gene lookup returns CDR1 MNHNS and CDR2 SASEGT. The CDR3 has 14 residues. The CDR3 region is CASRAGTGNPEAFF. The CDR3 coding sequence is TGTGCCAGCCGCGCCGGGACAGGGAACCCTGAAGCTTTCTTT.

Turning to this clone: The CDR3 does not close with the conserved phenylalanine or tryptophan, likely indicating a read error. The rearrangement uses TRBV6-1 and TRBJ1-2; no definite D call. The CDR3 is 11 amino acids. Germline V CDR1 and CDR2: MNHNS, SASEGT. The chain's CDR3 is CASSAGYGYTS. For the CDR3, the DNA is TGCGCCAGCAGTGCAGGCTATGGCTACACCTCC.

The gene calls are TRBV27 and TRBJ2-7; possibly TRBD1 or TRBD2 for D (5 bases each). This CDR3 comprises 16 residues. The germline gives CDR1 MNHEY, CDR2 SMNVEV (reference sequence). V lost 9 bases to trimming and J lost 8 bases, with 29 bases between them. The CDR3 loop is CARSIVLGTPVFKQYF. The CDR3 nucleotides are TGTGCCAGAAGTATAGTTTTGGGGACCCCCGTCTTCAAGCAGTACTTC.

By share of the sample, this clone is medium-sized. The genes are TRBV7-9 and TRBJ2-3; 7 bases match TRBD2. Germline-derived CDR1 and CDR2 are SEHNR and FQNEAQ (reference sequence). CDR3 length equals 14 residues. Trimming at V came to 5 bases and at J to 5 bases, leaving 7 bases not matched to a gene. CDR3 nucleotide sequence: TGTGCCAGCAGCCCATGGGAGGGCCAAGATACGCAGTATTTT. This gives the protein CASSPWEGQDTQYF.

The sample holds one count of this clone. The rearrangement uses TRBV4-2 and TRBJ1-6; TRBD1 matches at 7 bases. The CDR3 has 15 residues. Looked up from germline, CDR1 is LGHNA and CDR2 is YNFKEQ. The ends lost 1 base at V and 8 bases at J; junction bases unmatched: 5. CDR3 loop: CASSQGQGRYSPLHF. The CDR3 nucleotides read TGTGCCAGCAGCCAAGGACAGGGCCGTTATTCACCCCTCCACTTT.

This clone is medium-sized by share. Its ends do not fully match the called genes, so a read error is possible. The same CDR3 also results from other DNA sequences found in this sample. The rearrangement uses TRBV13 and TRBJ1-6; D possibly corresponds to TRBD1 (6 bases). Germline loops: CDR1 PRHDT, CDR2 FYEKMQ (reference sequence). The CDR3 contains 19 residues. The CDR3 loop reads CASSPKRGPLLPYNSPLHF. The CDR3 DNA sequence: TGTGCCAGCAGCCCAAAGCGGGGGCCACTCCTCCCGTATAATTCACCTCTCCACTTT.

The sample holds many counts of this clone. The chain carries TRBV9 and TRBJ2-5, with D possibly matching TRBD1 (6 bases). The V gene's germline CDR1 is SGDLS and CDR2 YYNGEE. V was shortened by 0 bases and J by 2 bases, with 8 bases between the two germline ends. CDR3 length: 14 amino acids. The CDR3 sequence: CASSVGQVQETQYF. The DNA of the CDR3 is TGTGCCAGCAGCGTAGGACAGGTTCAAGAGACCCAGTACTTC.

This clone was detected ten times or more. The CDR3 does not close with the conserved phenylalanine or tryptophan, likely indicating a read error. Because the CDR3's place on the DNA is in doubt, the DNA is left out and the CDR3 is given as listed by TCRdb. The CDR3 protein is CASSRGLAG. The chain is built from TRBV19 and TRBJ2-7; the table's TRBD2 call for D was not verified on the DNA. Per the germline V gene, CDR1 is LNHDA and CDR2 is SQIVND (reference sequence). The CDR3 region is 9 residues in length, termini included.

The chain couples TRBV6-1 to TRBJ2-1; D remains unclear. This CDR3 has 16 residues. Germline loops: CDR1 MNHNS, CDR2 SASEGT. The germline V and J ends were trimmed by 4 bases and 2 bases, with 15 bases remaining between them. The CDR3 DNA is TGTGCCAGCAGTGGGCAAGGGCCCTTACCCTACAATGAGCAGTTCTTC. Translated, it gives CASSGQGPLPYNEQFF.

This clone was observed at least ten times. The V gene is TRBV2, the J gene TRBJ2-3; D might be TRBD1 (6 bases). Germline V CDR1 and CDR2: SNHLY, FYNNEI. The CDR3 runs 12 residues. Trimming removed 5 bases at V and 7 bases at J, with 10 bases between. CDR3 DNA sequence: TGTGCCAGCAGTATGGGGGCTAATACGCAGTATTTT. Protein: CASSMGANTQYF.

This clone is categorized as medium-sized. V is TRBV10-1 and J is TRBJ2-3; D is ambiguous. V lost 1 base, J lost 8 bases, and 10 bases lay in between. CDR1 is WNHNN and CDR2 is SYGVQD in the germline V gene (reference sequence). This CDR3 is 13 amino acids long. The CDR3: CASSELPTSTQYF. In DNA, the CDR3 is TGCGCCAGCAGTGAGTTGCCCACGAGTACGCAGTATTTT.

The gene calls are TRBV6-7 and TRBJ1-5; 7 bases are a match to TRBD1. TRBV6-7 is flagged as an ORF with uncertain function. CDR3 length equals 13 residues. Losses at the gene ends were 11 bases for V and 1 base for J; bases not matched to a gene: 5. The CDR3 region has the DNA TGTGCCCGCGACAGGGCGAGCAATCAGCCCCAGCATTTT. Protein product: CARDRASNQPQHF.

In its sample, this clone is medium-sized (0.01 to 0.1%). The gene calls are TRBV7-2 and TRBJ2-1; 7 nucleotides agree with TRBD2. The CDR3 is 13 residues long. V was pared by 6 bases and J by 10 bases, with 9 bases of the junction left unmatched. The germline gives CDR1 SGHTA, CDR2 FQGNSA. CDR3 sequence: CASRAAGVKEQFF. Written as DNA, the CDR3 is TGTGCCAGCAGGGCGGCGGGGGTTAAAGAGCAGTTCTTC.

By frequency in the sample, this clone is medium-sized. The CDR3 region has the DNA TGTGCCAGCAGTTATGGGGGAGCTTTCTTT. Protein sequence: CASSYGGAFF. V gene TRBV6-2 or TRBV6-3 combines with J gene TRBJ1-1, with TRBD1 as a possible D gene (5 bases). Trimming took off 3 bases at V and 10 bases at J, with 6 bases between the two ends. Looked up from germline, CDR1 is MNHEY and CDR2 is SVGEGT. The CDR3 is 10 residues long.

This clone was picked up many times. The chain uses TRBV19 and TRBJ2-4; D perhaps matches TRBD1 (6 bases). V lost 5 bases and J lost 4, with 15 bases in between. The CDR3 has 15 residues. Germline V CDR1 and CDR2: LNHDA, SQIVND (reference sequence). CDR3 amino acids: CASSPRTAQKNIQYF. The CDR3 coding sequence is TGTGCCAGTAGTCCGAGGACAGCGCAGAAAAACATTCAGTACTTC.

This clone is medium-sized in the sample. The V and J genes are TRBV2 and TRBJ1-1, with 10 bases matching TRBD1. Germline V lookup: CDR1 SNHLY, CDR2 FYNNEI. The CDR3 length is 14 residues. V shed 4 bases, J shed 10 bases, and the junction held 9 bases outside the gene matches. CDR3 DNA: TGTGCCAGCAGTGGCCGGGACAGGGGCAACCGAGCTTTCTTT. Encoded protein: CASSGRDRGNRAFF.